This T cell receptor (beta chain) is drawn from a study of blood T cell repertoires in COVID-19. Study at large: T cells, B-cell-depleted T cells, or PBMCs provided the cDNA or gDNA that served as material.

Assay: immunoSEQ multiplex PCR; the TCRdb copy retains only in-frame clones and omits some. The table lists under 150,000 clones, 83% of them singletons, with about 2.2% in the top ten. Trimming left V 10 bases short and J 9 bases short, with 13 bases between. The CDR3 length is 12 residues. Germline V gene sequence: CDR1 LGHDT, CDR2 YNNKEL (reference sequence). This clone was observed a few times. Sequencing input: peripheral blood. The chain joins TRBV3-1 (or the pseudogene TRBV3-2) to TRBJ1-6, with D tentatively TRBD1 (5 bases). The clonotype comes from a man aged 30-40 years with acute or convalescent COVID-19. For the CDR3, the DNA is TGTGCCAAAGACAGAGAACTTTCACCCCTCCACTTT. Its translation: CAKDRELSPLHF.